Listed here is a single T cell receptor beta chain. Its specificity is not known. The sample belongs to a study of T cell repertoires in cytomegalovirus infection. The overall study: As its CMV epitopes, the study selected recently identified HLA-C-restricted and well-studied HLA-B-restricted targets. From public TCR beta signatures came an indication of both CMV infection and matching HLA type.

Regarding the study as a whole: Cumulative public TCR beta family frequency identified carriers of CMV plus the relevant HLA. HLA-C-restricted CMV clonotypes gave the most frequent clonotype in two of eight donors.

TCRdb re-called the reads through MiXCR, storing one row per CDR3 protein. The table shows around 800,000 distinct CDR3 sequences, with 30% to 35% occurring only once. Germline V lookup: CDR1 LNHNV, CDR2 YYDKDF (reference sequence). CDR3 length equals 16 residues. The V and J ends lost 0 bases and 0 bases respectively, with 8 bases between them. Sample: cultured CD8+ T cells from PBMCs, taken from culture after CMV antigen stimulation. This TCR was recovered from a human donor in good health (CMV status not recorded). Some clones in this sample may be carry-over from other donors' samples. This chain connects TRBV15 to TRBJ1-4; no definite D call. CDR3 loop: CATSRDGIATNEKLFF. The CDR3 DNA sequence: TGTGCCACCAGCAGAGATGGAATAGCAACTAATGAAAAACTGTTTTTT. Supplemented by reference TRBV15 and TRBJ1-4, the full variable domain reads DAMVIQNPRYQVTQFGKPVTLSCSQTLNHNVMYWYQQKSSQAPKLLFHYYDKDFNNEADTPDNFQSRRPNTSFCFLDIRSPGLGDTAMYLCATSRDGIATNEKLFFGSGTQLSVL.